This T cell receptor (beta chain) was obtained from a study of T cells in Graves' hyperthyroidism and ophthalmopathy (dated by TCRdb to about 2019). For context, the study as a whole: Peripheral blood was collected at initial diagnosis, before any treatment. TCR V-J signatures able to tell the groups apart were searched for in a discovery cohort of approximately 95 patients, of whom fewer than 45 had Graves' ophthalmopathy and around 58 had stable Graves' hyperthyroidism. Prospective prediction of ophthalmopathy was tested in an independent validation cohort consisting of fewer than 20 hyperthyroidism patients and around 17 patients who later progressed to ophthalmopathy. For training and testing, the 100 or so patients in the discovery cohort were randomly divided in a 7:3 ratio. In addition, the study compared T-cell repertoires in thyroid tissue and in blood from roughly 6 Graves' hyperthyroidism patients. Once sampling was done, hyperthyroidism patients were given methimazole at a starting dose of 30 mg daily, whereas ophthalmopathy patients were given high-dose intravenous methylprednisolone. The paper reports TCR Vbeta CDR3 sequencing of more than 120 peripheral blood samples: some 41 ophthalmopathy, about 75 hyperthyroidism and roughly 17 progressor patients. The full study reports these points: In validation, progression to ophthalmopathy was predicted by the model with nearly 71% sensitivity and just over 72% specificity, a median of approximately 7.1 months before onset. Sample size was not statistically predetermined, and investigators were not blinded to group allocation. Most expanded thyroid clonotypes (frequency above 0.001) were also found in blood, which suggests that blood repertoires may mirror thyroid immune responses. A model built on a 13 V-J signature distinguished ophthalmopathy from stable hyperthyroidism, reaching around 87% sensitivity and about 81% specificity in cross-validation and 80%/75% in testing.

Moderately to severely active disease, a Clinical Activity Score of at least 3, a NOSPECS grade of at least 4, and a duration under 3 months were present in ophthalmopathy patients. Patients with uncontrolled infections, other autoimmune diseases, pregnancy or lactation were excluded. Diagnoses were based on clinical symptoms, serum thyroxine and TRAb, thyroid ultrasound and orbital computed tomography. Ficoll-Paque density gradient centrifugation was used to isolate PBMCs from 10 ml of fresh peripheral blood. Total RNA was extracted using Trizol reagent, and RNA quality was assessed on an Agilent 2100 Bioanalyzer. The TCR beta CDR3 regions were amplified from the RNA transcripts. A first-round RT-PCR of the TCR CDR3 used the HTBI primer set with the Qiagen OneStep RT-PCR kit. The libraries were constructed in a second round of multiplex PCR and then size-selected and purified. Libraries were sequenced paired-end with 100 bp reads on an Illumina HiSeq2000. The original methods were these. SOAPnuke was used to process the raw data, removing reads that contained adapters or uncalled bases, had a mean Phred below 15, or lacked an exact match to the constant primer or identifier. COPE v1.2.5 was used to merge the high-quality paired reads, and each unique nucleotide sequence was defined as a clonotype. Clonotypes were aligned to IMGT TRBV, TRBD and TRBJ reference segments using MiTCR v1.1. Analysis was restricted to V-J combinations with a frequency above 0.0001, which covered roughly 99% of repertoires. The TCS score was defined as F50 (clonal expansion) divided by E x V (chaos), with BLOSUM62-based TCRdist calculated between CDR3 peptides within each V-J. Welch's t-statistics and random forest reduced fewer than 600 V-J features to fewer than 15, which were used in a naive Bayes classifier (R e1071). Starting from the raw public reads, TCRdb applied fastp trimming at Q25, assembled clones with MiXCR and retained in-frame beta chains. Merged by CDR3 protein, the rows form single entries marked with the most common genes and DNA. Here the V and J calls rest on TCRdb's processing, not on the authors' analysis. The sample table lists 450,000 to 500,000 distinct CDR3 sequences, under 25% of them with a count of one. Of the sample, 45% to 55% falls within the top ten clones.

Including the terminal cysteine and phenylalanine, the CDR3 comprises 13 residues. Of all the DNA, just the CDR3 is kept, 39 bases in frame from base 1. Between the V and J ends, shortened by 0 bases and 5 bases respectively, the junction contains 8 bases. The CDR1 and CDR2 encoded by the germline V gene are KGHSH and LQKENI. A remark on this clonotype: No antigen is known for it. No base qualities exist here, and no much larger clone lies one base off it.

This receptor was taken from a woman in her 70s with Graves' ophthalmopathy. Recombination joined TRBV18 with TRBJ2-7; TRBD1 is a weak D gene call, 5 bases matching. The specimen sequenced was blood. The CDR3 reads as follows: CASSPPTVNEQYF. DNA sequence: TGTGCCAGCTCACCACCGACAGTCAACGAGCAGTACTTC. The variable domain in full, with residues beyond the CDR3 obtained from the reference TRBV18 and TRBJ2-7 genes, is NAGVMQNPRHLVRRRGQEARLRCSPMKGHSHVYWYRQLPEEGLKFMVYLQKENIIDESGMPKERFSAEFPKEGPSILRIQQVVRGDSAAYFCASSPPTVNEQYFGPGTRLTVT.